The text below deals with one T cell receptor beta chain. Produced via immunoSEQ multiplex PCR; TCRdb's table is partial and in-frame only. In the table there are about 30,000 clones, 93% of which are singletons. Germline V gene data show CDR1 as MNHNS and CDR2 as SASEGT. Germline trimming cut 8 bases from V and 5 bases from J; bases unmatched to any gene: 11. The length of the CDR3 is 14 residues. The data were taken from a study of T cell changes during pregnancy in multiple sclerosis. The TCR was taken from a female donor with multiple sclerosis, enrolled in a pregnancy study. The gene calls are TRBV6-1 and TRBJ2-7, with 8 bases lining up with TRBD1. The sequencing used CD4+ T cells from peripheral blood mononuclear cells, collected after pregnancy. CDR3 loop: CASANDRGVNEQYF. The CDR3 DNA is TGTGCCAGCGCGAATGACAGGGGCGTTAACGAGCAGTACTTC.